The clone carrying this T cell receptor beta chain has ten or more counts. This entry comes from a study of blood T cells in healthy people across ages. The authors ran a second PCR of 7 to 11 cycles using a sample-barcoded 5' primer and a J-beta primer mix. Every single cDNA molecule received a tag from a template-switch adaptor with 12 random nucleotides. TCRdb re-called the 5' RACE reads through MiXCR, storing one row per CDR3 protein. This table has around 2 million distinct CDR3 sequences, approximately 40% appearing once. After removal of 5 bases from V and 6 bases from J, the junction contained 7 bases not matched to a gene. Germline CDR1 is SNHLY and CDR2 is FYNNEI. The CDR3 is 15 residues long.

The source of this sequence is a human donor in good health. Sequenced input: blood. The chain has TRBV2 and TRBJ2-1; TRBD2 matches at 10 bases. The CDR3 sequence: CASSRSGGAFNEQFF. Here the CDR3 DNA reads TGTGCCAGCAGTCGCAGCGGGGGGGCGTTCAATGAGCAGTTCTTC. Variable domain in full (rest from reference TRBV2 and TRBJ2-1): EPEVTQTPSHQVTQMGQEVILRCVPISNHLYFYWYRQILGQKVEFLVSFYNNEISEKSEIFDDQFSVERPDGSNFTLKIRSTKLEDSAMYFCASSRSGGAFNEQFFGPGTRLTVL.